The text below deals with one T cell receptor (beta chain). Authors' methods: How many nucleated cells were present was estimated from reference gene primer amplification. Assay: immunoSEQ multiplex PCR; the TCRdb copy retains only in-frame clones and omits some. V and J calls and clone size are copied from that table; D and trimming were computed from the DNA. The table lists 75,000 to 95,000 clones, roughly 88% of them singletons. The CDR3 is 15 amino acids. Losses at the gene ends were 2 bases for V and 0 bases for J; bases not matched to a gene: 2. CDR1 MRHNA and CDR2 SNTAGT come from the germline V gene. This entry belongs to a study of blood T cell repertoires in COVID-19. Overall study context: Acute and convalescent COVID-19 samples came from the United States, Italy and Spain. Sources were T cells, B-cell-depleted T cells, or PBMCs; the material itself was cDNA or gDNA.

V usage is TRBV6-4 and J usage is TRBJ2-3, with TRBD2 matching 7 bases. Sequenced: peripheral blood. This receptor was obtained from a man aged 45-65 years with active COVID-19. The DNA of the CDR3 is TGTGCCAGCAGTGACGGGAGGGCTAGCACAGATACGCAGTATTTT. Translation gives CASSDGRASTDTQYF.